This TCR beta chain is from a study of CD8+CD57+ T cells in acquired aplastic anemia. Study details: DNA per sorted CD4+ or CD8+ sample ranged about 0.17 to 27.4 ug, averaging around 3 ug. The average read count for CD4+ cells in healthy donors was some 11 million. Study-level findings and limits: It was found that about 31 CD8+ CDR3 sequences were shared between patients and controls.

The TCR beta profiling, which covered VDJ combination and CDR3 sequence, was carried out using genomic DNA as the template. TCRdb passed the reads through MiXCR, listing each CDR3 protein once. The sample consists of about 210,000 distinct CDR3 sequences, approximately 57% of them appearing once. Germline CDR1 MNHNY, CDR2 SVGAGI (reference sequence). The germline V and J ends were trimmed by 2 bases and 5 bases, with 3 bases remaining between them. CDR3 size: 12 residues. This clonotype was recorded at least ten times. What it binds is unknown. J is TRBJ2-2 and V is TRBV6-6; D call uncertain. The sample taken for sequencing was sorted CD4+, CD8+, or CD8+CD57+ T cells (not recorded which) from PBMCs. The sequence derives from a human donor in good health. As DNA, the CDR3 is TGTGCCAGCAGTTACAATACCGGGGAGCTGTTTTTT. Translating it yields CASSYNTGELFF.